The rows below give T cell receptor beta chains drawn from one sample of a study of blood T cell repertoires in COVID-19. Here immunoSEQ multiplex PCR was the method, and the copy in TCRdb shows in-frame clones only, minus some. The sample holds a few hundred thousand clones; around nine tenths are singletons and the top ten take 0.9% to 1%. Material for sequencing was peripheral blood. These receptors were collected from a woman between 40 and 55 years old who had recovered from COVID-19. CDR3s include the opening cysteine and the closing phenylalanine or tryptophan. A D gene is named only where the DNA matches it firmly. For some rows the clone size is stated as once, few or many, or as a class when expanded; others skip it.

NA	TRBV3-1/TRBV3-2	TRBJ2-5	TRBD2	TGTGCCAGCAGGGGTAGCGGGAGTGGGGAGACCCAGTACTTC	CASRGSGSGETQYF
NA	TRBV30	TRBJ1-4	NA	TGTGCCTGGAGCCGTCTGGGGCAGGGGAATGAAAAACTGTTTTTT	CAWSRLGQGNEKLFF
NA	TRBV27	TRBJ2-7	TRBD2	TGTGCCAGCAGTTTAGGGCTAGCGGGAGGTAGGCAGCAGTACTTC	CASSLGLAGGRQQYF
NA	TRBV3-1/TRBV3-2	TRBJ2-3	TRBD1	TGTGCCAGCAGCCAACCCTTGGGGACAGGGGCCAACACAGATACGCAGTATTTT	CASSQPLGTGANTDTQYF
NA	TRBV27	TRBJ2-7	NA	TGTGCCACCCGGGGCGAGCGGAGGGGCTACGAGCAGTACTTC	CATRGERRGYEQYF
few	TRBV19	TRBJ2-2	TRBD2	TGTGCCAGTAGTGGAGGGACTACCCCCGCCGCGGAGCTGTTTTTT	CASSGGTTPAAELFF
NA	TRBV14	TRBJ1-1	NA	TGTGCCAGCAGCCAAGATCTTCTGAGCACTGAAGCTTTCTTT	CASSQDLLSTEAFF
NA	TRBV4-3	TRBJ2-4	NA	TGCGCCAGCAGCCAAGATCGGGGAGGTGGACTTAGGGGCATTCAGTACTTC	CASSQDRGGGLRGIQYF
NA	TRBV7-9	TRBJ2-1	TRBD2	TGTGCCAGCAGCTTAGCCCCAACCGGACTAGCGGTGAGGAATGAGCAGTTCTTC	CASSLAPTGLAVRNEQFF
NA	TRBV11-3	TRBJ2-5	TRBD2	TGTGCCAGCAGCTTAATTTGGTCGGGGGGGGAGACCCAGTACTTC	CASSLIWSGGETQYF
NA	TRBV6-5	TRBJ2-3	NA	TGTGCCAGCACCCCTCGGAGCGGTCGCACAGATACGCAGTATTTT	CASTPRSGRTDTQYF
NA	TRBV7-3	TRBJ2-4	TRBD2	TGTGCCAGCAGCTTAAGTGGGCGGGAGTTGGGTGCCATTCAGTACTTC	CASSLSGRELGAIQYF
NA	TRBV18	TRBJ2-1	TRBD1	TGTGCCAGCTCGAAGGGACAGGTTAGCTCCTACAATGAGCAGTTCTTC	CASSKGQVSSYNEQFF
NA	TRBV6-5	TRBJ2-1	NA	TGTGCCAGCAGTTCGCCGGGACTCCCCAATGAGCAGTTCTTC	CASSSPGLPNEQFF
NA	TRBV7-2	TRBJ1-1	NA	TGTGCCAGCAGCCCCAATGGACAGCCGAACACTGAAGCTTTCTTT	CASSPNGQPNTEAFF
once	TRBV21-1	TRBJ2-3	NA	TGTGCCAGCAGCAAAATGGGCGGGCGGTCCAATAAAACAGATACGCAGTATTTT	CASSKMGGRSNKTDTQYF
NA	TRBV7-9	TRBJ1-1	NA	TGTGCCAGCAGCTTAGATCGGGGGGCGAGGATATCAGCTTTCTTT	CASSLDRGARISAFF
NA	TRBV11-2	TRBJ2-3	TRBD2	TGTGCCAGCAGCCCAGGACTAGCTGGAGATACGCAGTATTTT	CASSPGLAGDTQYF
NA	TRBV6-2/TRBV6-3	TRBJ2-5	TRBD1	TGTGCCAGCAGCCCCGACAGGGGGGGTTTTGAGACCCAGTACTTC	CASSPDRGGFETQYF
NA	TRBV5-1	TRBJ1-2	TRBD1	TGCGCCAGCAGCTCGGGACAGGGGCCCTATGGCTACACCTTC	CASSSGQGPYGYTF
NA	TRBV29-1	TRBJ1-1	NA	TGCAGCGCCGCCGGGGGGGCTGAAGCTTTCTTT	CSAAGGAEAFF
NA	TRBV4-3	TRBJ2-1	NA	TGCGCCAGCAGCCAAGAGGGGCTATGGAACAATGAGCAGTTCTTC	CASSQEGLWNNEQFF